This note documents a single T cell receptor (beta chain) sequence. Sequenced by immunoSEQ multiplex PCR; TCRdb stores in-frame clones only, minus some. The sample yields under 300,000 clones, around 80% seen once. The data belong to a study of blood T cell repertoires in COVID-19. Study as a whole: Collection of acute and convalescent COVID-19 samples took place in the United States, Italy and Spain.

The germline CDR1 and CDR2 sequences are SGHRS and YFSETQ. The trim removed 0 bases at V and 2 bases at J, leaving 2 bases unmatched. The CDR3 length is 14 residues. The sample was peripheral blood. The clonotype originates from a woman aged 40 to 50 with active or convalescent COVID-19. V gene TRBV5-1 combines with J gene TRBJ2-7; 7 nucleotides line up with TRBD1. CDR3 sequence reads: CASSLDGQAYEQYF. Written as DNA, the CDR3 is TGCGCCAGCAGCTTGGACGGACAGGCCTACGAGCAGTACTTC.